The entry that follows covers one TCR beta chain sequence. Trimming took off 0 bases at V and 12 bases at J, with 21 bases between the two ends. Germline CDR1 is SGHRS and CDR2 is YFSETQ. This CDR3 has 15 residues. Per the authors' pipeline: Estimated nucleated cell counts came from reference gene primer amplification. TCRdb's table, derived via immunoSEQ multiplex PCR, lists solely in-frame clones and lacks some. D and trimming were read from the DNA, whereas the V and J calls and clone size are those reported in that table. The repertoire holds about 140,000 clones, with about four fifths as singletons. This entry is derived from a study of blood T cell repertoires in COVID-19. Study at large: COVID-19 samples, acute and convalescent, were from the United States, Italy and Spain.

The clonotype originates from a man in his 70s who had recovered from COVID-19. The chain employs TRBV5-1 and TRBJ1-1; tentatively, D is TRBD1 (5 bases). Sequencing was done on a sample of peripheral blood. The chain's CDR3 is CASSLEAGQVKTPFF. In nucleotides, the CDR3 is TGCGCCAGCAGCTTGGAGGCTGGACAAGTGAAGACGCCTTTCTTT.